These 11 T cell receptor beta chains were sequenced from one sample in a study of blood T cell repertoires in COVID-19. Data came from immunoSEQ multiplex PCR; TCRdb stores just in-frame clones and leaves some out. Among some 300,000 clones listed, more than 80% were seen once. Sequencing was performed on peripheral blood. All receptors derive from a woman aged 45-65 years with COVID-19, enrolled during active disease.

This clone has only a few counts. This chain joins TRBV6-1 and TRBJ1-4; D may be TRBD1 (6 bases). The V end was cut by 2 bases, the J end by 5 bases, with 15 bases between. The germline V gene has CDR1 MNHNS and CDR2 SASEGT. The CDR3 length is 16 residues. The CDR3 DNA reads TGTGCCAGCAGTGAATACTTGGGGGGGCGGAATGAAAAACTGTTTTTT. Protein: CASSEYLGGRNEKLFF.

The chain carries TRBV11-2 and TRBJ2-3; 12 bases line up with TRBD2. The germline gives CDR1 SGHAT, CDR2 FQNNGV. CDR3 length: 15 amino acids. J gave up 0 bases and V 6 bases, and 1 base lay outside the gene matches. CDR3 sequence: CASSLAGGSTDTQYF. In DNA, the CDR3 is TGTGCCAGCAGTCTAGCGGGAGGGAGCACAGATACGCAGTATTTT.

This chain joins TRBV5-1 and TRBJ1-1; perhaps TRBD1 as D (5 bases). Germline CDR1 SGHRS, CDR2 YFSETQ. The CDR3 length is 13 residues. V was clipped by 0 bases and J by 8 bases, with 11 bases between them. CDR3 protein: CASSLDPRGEAFF. The CDR3 nucleotides are TGCGCCAGCAGCTTGGACCCGCGGGGGGAAGCTTTCTTT. Drawing the rest from reference TRBV5-1 and TRBJ1-1, the complete variable domain is KAGVTQTPRYLIKTRGQQVTLSCSPISGHRSVSWYQQTPGQGLQFLFEYFSETQRNKGNFPGRFSGRQFSNSRSEMNVSTLELGDSALYLCASSLDPRGEAFFGQGTRLTVV.

The genes are TRBV7-2 and TRBJ1-2; 8 positions match TRBD1. Germline trimming cut 7 bases from V and 4 bases from J; bases unmatched to any gene: 11. The CDR3 has 15 amino acids. The germline V gene has CDR1 SGHTA and CDR2 FQGNSA. Here the CDR3 reads CASNFAGQGFYGYTF. The CDR3 DNA follows: TGTGCCAGCAACTTCGCCGGACAGGGATTCTATGGCTACACCTTC.

The V gene is TRBV29-1, the J gene TRBJ1-1; 7 nucleotides match TRBD1. With 5 bases clipped from V and 1 base from J, the junction kept 7 bases outside the gene matches. The CDR3 has 14 residues. Germline values: CDR1 SQVTM, CDR2 ANQGSEA. The CDR3 DNA sequence: TGCAGCGTTCCGGTAAGACAGGGGAACACTGAAGCTTTCTTT. Translation gives CSVPVRQGNTEAFF.

The rearrangement joins TRBV6-4 to TRBJ2-3, with D tentatively TRBD1 (5 bases). Germline V gene data show CDR1 as MRHNA and CDR2 as SNTAGT. This CDR3 comprises 15 residues. With 0 bases removed from V and 1 base from J, the gap between germline ends came to 8 bases. CDR3 sequence: CASSDSWGRTDTQYF. For the CDR3, the DNA is TGTGCCAGCAGTGACTCCTGGGGCCGCACAGATACGCAGTATTTT.

This clone was seen more than once but under ten times. The chain is built from TRBV7-9 and TRBJ1-1, with D possibly matching TRBD1 (5 bases). Germline loops: CDR1 SEHNR, CDR2 FQNEAQ (reference sequence). The CDR3 totals 14 residues. V lost 1 base and J 6 bases, leaving 12 bases between the germline ends. DNA of the CDR3: TGTGCCAGCAGCTTAGTAAGGGGAGGCGCTGAAGCTTTCTTT. This encodes CASSLVRGGAEAFF.

The V gene is TRBV7-8, the J gene TRBJ2-1, with 7 bases fitting TRBD2. There are 16 residues in the CDR3. Germline CDR1 is SGHVS and CDR2 is FQNEAQ. V trimming: 7 bases; J trimming: 1 base; junction bases outside the gene matches: 10. CDR3 DNA sequence: TGTGCCAGCAACCCAGCGGGGCCGCAATCCTACAATGAGCAGTTCTTC. It is translated as CASNPAGPQSYNEQFF.

The chain has TRBV11-2 and TRBJ1-6; possible D gene TRBD1, 5 bases. From germline, CDR1 is SGHAT and CDR2 FQNNGV. The CDR3 extends over 14 amino acids. Trimming left V 0 bases short and J 10 bases short, with 10 bases between. This CDR3 reads CASSLDGGGSPLHF. The DNA for the CDR3 is TGTGCCAGCAGCTTAGATGGGGGGGGATCACCCCTCCACTTT.

This chain uses TRBV18 with TRBJ2-7; 7 bases are a match to TRBD1. CDR1 and CDR2 (germline): KGHSH, LQKENI. V lost 1 base and J lost 0; bases outside the gene matches: 3. The CDR3 contains 15 residues. In nucleotides, the CDR3 is TGTGCCAGCTCACCACTTCGGGACAGCTCCTACGAGCAGTACTTC. Translating gives CASSPLRDSSYEQYF. The complete variable domain, with remaining parts taken from reference TRBV18 and TRBJ2-7, reads NAGVMQNPRHLVRRRGQEARLRCSPMKGHSHVYWYRQLPEEGLKFMVYLQKENIIDESGMPKERFSAEFPKEGPSILRIQQVVRGDSAAYFCASSPLRDSSYEQYFGPGTRLTVT.

The chain couples TRBV11-3 to TRBJ2-7; a possible D gene is TRBD1 (5 bases). The germline V gene encodes CDR1 SGHNT and CDR2 YENEEA. The CDR3 length is 16 residues. V was cut by 1 base and J by 1 base, with 14 bases left in between. The CDR3 DNA follows: TGTGCCAGCAGCTTAGTACTCGCACAGGTATCCTACGAGCAGTACTTC. Translated, it gives CASSLVLAQVSYEQYF. Full variable domain (rest looked up from reference TRBV11-3 and TRBJ2-7): EAGVVQSPRYKIIEKKQPVAFWCNPISGHNTLYWYLQNLGQGPELLIRYENEEAVDDSQLPKDRFSAERLKGVDSTLKIQPAELGDSAVYLCASSLVLAQVSYEQYFGPGTRLTVT.